This TCR beta chain was captured by sequencing in a study of T cell clonality in common variable immunodeficiency. The germline V gene has CDR1 MNHEY and CDR2 SVGEGT. This CDR3 has 11 residues. The V and J ends lost 11 bases and 6 bases respectively, with 11 bases between them. CVID subjects were neither ill nor on immunomodulatory or immunosuppressive medication at sampling. Data came from immunoSEQ multiplex PCR; TCRdb stores just in-frame clones and leaves some out. The sample includes over 15,000 clones, none of them occurring once. This clone was counted many times. Its target is unknown. Read coverage stops 3 residues before the CDR3 terminus; the germline J gene supplies the remainder. The study, taken as a whole, reports: Fewer deletions and N-nucleotide insertions were reportedly seen in common variable immunodeficiency TCR beta sequences. T cell subpopulation sequencing would be needed to explain CVID clonality.

V gene TRBV6-2 or TRBV6-3 combines with J gene TRBJ2-1; D is unresolved. This receptor was obtained from a human donor with common variable immunodeficiency. Source material: peripheral blood mononuclear cells. The CDR3 region is CASSTGNEQFF. CDR3 bases read: TGTGCCTCCTCAACGGGCAATGAG.